The clone carrying this TCR beta chain was counted between two and nine times. Its antigen remains unknown. Mismatch with germline at one junction end may stem from a read error. Germline assignment: CDR1 SSHAT and CDR2 FNYEAQ (reference sequence). CDR3 length: 13 amino acids. These data are taken from a study of response to subunit inactivated influenza vaccine. Study outcomes and limitations: Each seasonal influenza vaccination, the authors suggested, recruits few new T cells.

TCRdb reanalysed the RT-PCR reads using MiXCR and keeps one entry per CDR3 protein. The data show 170,000 or so distinct CDR3 sequences, roughly a tenth seen once. The source of this sequence is a man in his fifties or sixties who received an inactivated influenza vaccine. Sequences were derived from CD8+ T cells sorted from PBMCs, sampled around 25 months after vaccination. This sequence joins TRBV7-7 and TRBJ2-7; 7 bases align to TRBD1. This CDR3 is CASSFGTASEQYF. The CDR3 DNA reads as TGTGCTAGCAGCTTTGGGACAGCGAGCGAGCAGTACTTC.